The 15 T cell receptor beta chains presented below share a single source sample, sequenced in a study of PD-1 blockade in classical Hodgkin lymphoma. Exposure to brentuximab vedotin varied, and each patient had relapsed following autologous stem cell transplantation. Assay: immunoSEQ multiplex PCR; the TCRdb copy retains only in-frame clones and omits some. The repertoire holds about 93,000 clones, with around 90% as singletons. The sequencing here drew on peripheral blood mononuclear cells (PBMCs), taken before the second cycle of nivolumab. The receptors were sampled from a human donor with classical Hodgkin lymphoma.

This CDR3 reads CASSLDRTNQPQHF. In DNA, the CDR3 is TGTGCCAGCAGCTTAGACAGGACCAATCAGCCCCAGCATTTT. The chain employs TRBV7-8 and TRBJ1-5; the D gene is possibly TRBD1 (5 bases). This CDR3 comprises 14 residues. V lost 1 base, J lost 3 bases, and 7 bases lay in between. Germline V gene data show CDR1 as SGHVS and CDR2 as FQNEAQ.

This chain links TRBV28 with TRBJ2-1; no clear D gene. Trimming stripped 2 bases from V and 5 bases from J, with 13 bases between. The V gene's germline CDR1 is MDHEN and CDR2 SYDVKM. CDR3 length: 15 residues. The CDR3 sequence: CASSLRGRANNEQFF. The DNA of the CDR3 is TGTGCCAGCAGTTTAAGAGGTAGGGCAAACAATGAGCAGTTCTTC. The entire variable domain, with the rest obtained from reference TRBV28 and TRBJ2-1, is as follows: DVKVTQSSRYLVKRTGEKVFLECVQDMDHENMFWYRQDPGLGLRLIYFSYDVKMKEKGDIPEGYSVSREKKERFSLILESASTNQTSMYLCASSLRGRANNEQFFGPGTRLTVL.

The genes are TRBV6-1 and TRBJ2-6, with D hard to call. V lost 5 bases and J lost 0, with 11 bases in between. CDR3 size: 16 residues. Germline loops: CDR1 MNHNS, CDR2 SASEGT. CDR3 sequence: CASSQDGLSGANVLTF. The CDR3 DNA reads TGTGCCAGCAGTCAAGACGGTCTCTCTGGGGCCAACGTCCTGACTTTC.

The rearrangement joins TRBV7-8 to TRBJ2-7; D call uncertain. Trimming took off 7 bases at V and 4 bases at J, with 11 bases between the two ends. Germline V gene sequence: CDR1 SGHVS, CDR2 FQNEAQ. The length of the CDR3 is 12 residues. DNA of the CDR3: TGTGCCAGCACCCCAGATCCATACGAGCAGTACTTC. This gives the protein CASTPDPYEQYF. Variable domain in full (rest from reference TRBV7-8 and TRBJ2-7): GAGVSQSPRYKVAKRGQDVALRCDPISGHVSLFWYQQALGQGPEFLTYFQNEAQLDKSGLPSDRFFAERPEGSVSTLKIQRTQQEDSAVYLCASTPDPYEQYFGPGTRLTVT.

The chain employs TRBV28 and TRBJ2-5; 8 bases are shared with TRBD2. Germline trimming cut 10 bases from V and 4 bases from J; bases unmatched to any gene: 8. The CDR3 runs 13 residues. Germline CDR1 reads MDHEN; CDR2 reads SYDVKM. This chain's CDR3 is CATRVAGRETQYF. In DNA form, the CDR3 reads TGTGCCACTAGGGTAGCGGGACGAGAGACCCAGTACTTC.

V gene TRBV7-3 combines with J gene TRBJ1-1, with 7 bases fitting TRBD1. The CDR3 consists of 13 residues. In germline, CDR1 is SGHTA, CDR2 FQGTGA. V lost 4 bases to trimming and J lost 3 bases; unmatched junction nucleotides: 2. This chain's CDR3 is CASSSDRDTEAFF. CDR3 sequence (DNA): TGTGCCAGCAGCTCCGACAGGGACACTGAAGCTTTCTTT.

The V call is TRBV19, the J call TRBJ2-7; perhaps TRBD1 as D (6 bases). Germline values: CDR1 LNHDA, CDR2 SQIVND (reference sequence). Trimming left V 3 bases short and J 2 bases short, with 11 bases between. This CDR3 has 14 amino acids. CDR3 DNA sequence: TGTGCCAGTAGTATTGGGAACAGGGCCTACGAGCAGTACTTC. It codes for CASSIGNRAYEQYF.

V gene TRBV9 combines with J gene TRBJ2-1; D may be TRBD2 (5 bases). The germline V gene has CDR1 SGDLS and CDR2 YYNGEE. V shed 2 bases and J shed 0 bases, with 9 bases lying between them. CDR3 length: 15 amino acids. CDR3 protein: CASSVDSSSYNEQFF. The CDR3 bases are TGTGCCAGCAGCGTGGACTCTAGCTCCTACAATGAGCAGTTCTTC.

The chain links TRBV2 to TRBJ2-1; D is unclear. V was shortened by 7 bases and J by 7 bases, with 8 bases between the two germline ends. Germline V gives CDR1 SNHLY, CDR2 FYNNEI. The CDR3 spans 11 residues. The CDR3 loop reads CASKFPNEQFF. The CDR3 DNA follows: TGTGCCAGCAAGTTTCCAAATGAGCAGTTCTTC.

The rearrangement links TRBV18 to TRBJ2-7, with TRBD1 identical over 8 bases. CDR1 and CDR2 from the germline V gene are KGHSH and LQKENI. This CDR3 has 14 residues. Trimming at V came to 3 bases and at J to 3 bases, leaving 4 bases not matched to a gene. CDR3 DNA sequence: TGTGCCAGCTCACCGGGACAGGAGATCTACGAGCAGTACTTC. It is translated as CASSPGQEIYEQYF.

This chain connects TRBV28 to TRBJ2-7; 11 bases line up with TRBD2. The V segment lost 1 base and the J segment 5 bases; nucleotides outside the gene matches: 7. This CDR3 has 16 residues. Germline CDR1 is MDHEN and CDR2 is SYDVKM. The CDR3 DNA is TGTGCCAGCAGTTTATTCCTACTAGCGGGAGTACACGAGCAGTACTTC. This translates into CASSLFLLAGVHEQYF.

This sequence joins TRBV5-1 and TRBJ2-4, with 8 positions matching TRBD1. The CDR3 has 13 residues. V gave up 7 bases and J gave up 5 bases; unmatched junction bases: 5. The germline CDR1 and CDR2 sequences are SGHRS and YFSETQ. As DNA, the CDR3 is TGCGCCAGCCGAGGACAGGGAGAAAACATTCAGTACTTC. Its protein is CASRGQGENIQYF.

This rearrangement joins TRBV7-3 to TRBJ2-2; 11 nucleotides align to TRBD1. The germline gives CDR1 SGHTA, CDR2 FQGTGA. The CDR3 totals 15 residues. Trimming removed 5 bases from V and 6 bases from J; junction bases left unmatched: 5. The CDR3 protein is CASSPPGQGAGELFF. The CDR3 DNA reads TGTGCCAGCAGCCCGCCGGGACAGGGGGCCGGGGAGCTGTTTTTT.

The chain is built from TRBV30 and TRBJ2-7; 10 bases are a match to TRBD1. V was clipped by 5 bases and J by 0 bases; unmatched bases: 4. The germline gives CDR1 GTSNPN, CDR2 SVGIG (reference sequence). This CDR3 is 14 amino acids long. The CDR3, as DNA: TGTGCCTGGCTGGGACAGGGGAACTCCTACGAGCAGTACTTC. Protein: CAWLGQGNSYEQYF.

The chain recombines TRBV5-1 with TRBJ2-3, with TRBD1 matching 8 bases. Per the germline V gene, CDR1 is SGHRS and CDR2 is YFSETQ. V trimming: 4 bases; J trimming: 3 bases; junction bases outside the gene matches: 16. This CDR3 is 18 amino acids long. The CDR3 is CASSRSPQGAGFTDTQYF. The CDR3 DNA follows: TGCGCCAGCAGCCGGTCCCCCCAGGGGGCGGGTTTTACAGATACGCAGTATTTT.